The clone carrying this T cell receptor beta chain has at least ten counts. The data belong to a study of T-cell reconstitution after alpha-beta-depleted transplantation in children. Unique molecular identifiers featured in how the TCRbeta library was prepared. TCRdb re-derived calls from the PCR reads in MiXCR, one entry per CDR3 protein. The sample shows nearly 250,000 distinct CDR3 sequences, around 7.5% of them seen only once. Sample: PBMCs, mostly from graft donor cells, taken 180 days after TCRalphabeta/CD19-depleted stem cell transplant. This receptor was taken from a male patient aged 10-17 years who had a stem cell transplant for acute lymphoblastic leukemia, so the T cells may come from the graft donor.

The CDR3 sequence: CASLAVGYNEQFF. In DNA form, the CDR3 reads TGTGCCAGCCTAGCGGTGGGATACAATGAGCAGTTCTTC. J is TRBJ2-1 and V is TRBV12-3 or TRBV12-4, with 7 bases fitting TRBD2. The CDR3 extends over 13 amino acids. V shed 8 bases, J shed 4 bases, and the junction held 5 bases outside the gene matches.